Described below is a single TCR beta chain sequence and its context. No antigen is known for it. This sample was included in a study of CD8 T cells in Susac syndrome. Patients with stable or active relapsing-remitting disease, all of them treatment-naive, made up the multiple sclerosis controls. In contrast to the negatively isolated CD8+ and CD4+ T cells, TEMRA cells were FACS-enriched. CDR1 and CDR2 (germline): LGHNT, FRNRAP. The CDR3 spans 16 residues. The V end lost 0 bases, the J end lost 1 base, and 13 bases lay between the germline ends. An amount of RNA that ranged from 0.5 to 1 ug was reverse transcribed with random hexamers. Multiplex immunoSEQ PCR targeted 54 Vbeta and 13 Jbeta TCR beta segments. MiXCR was run by TCRdb on the immunoSEQ multiplex PCR reads, yielding one entry per CDR3 protein. This table has about 210,000 distinct CDR3 sequences, roughly 94% appearing once. Study-wide points: It was acknowledged in the study that its TCR sequencing and HLA analysis involved a relatively small number of individuals.

The clonotype originates from a human donor with multiple sclerosis. J is TRBJ2-7 and V is TRBV12-5, with a possible D match to TRBD2 (6 bases). Input material: CD4+ T cells from PBMCs. The CDR3 protein is CASGLVGLAPSYEQYV. The CDR3 DNA is TGTGCTAGTGGTTTGGTAGGGCTAGCGCCATCCTACGAGCAGTACGTC.